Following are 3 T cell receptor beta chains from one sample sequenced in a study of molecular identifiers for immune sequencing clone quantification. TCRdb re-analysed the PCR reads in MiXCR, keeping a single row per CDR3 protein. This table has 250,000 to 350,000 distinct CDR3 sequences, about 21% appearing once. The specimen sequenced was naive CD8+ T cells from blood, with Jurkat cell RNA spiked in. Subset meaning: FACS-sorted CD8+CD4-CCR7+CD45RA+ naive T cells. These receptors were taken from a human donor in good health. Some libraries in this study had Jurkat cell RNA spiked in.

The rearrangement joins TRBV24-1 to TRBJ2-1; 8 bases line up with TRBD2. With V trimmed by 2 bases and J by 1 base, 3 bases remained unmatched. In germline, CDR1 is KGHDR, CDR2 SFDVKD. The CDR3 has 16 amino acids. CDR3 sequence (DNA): TGTGCCACCAGTGATTACGGGGGGGAGTCCTACAATGAGCAGTTCTTC. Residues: CATSDYGGESYNEQFF.

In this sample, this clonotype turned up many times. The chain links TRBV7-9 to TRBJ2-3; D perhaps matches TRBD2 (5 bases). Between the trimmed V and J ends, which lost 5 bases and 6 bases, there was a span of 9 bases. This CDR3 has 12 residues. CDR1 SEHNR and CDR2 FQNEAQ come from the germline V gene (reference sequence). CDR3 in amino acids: CASSRDQDTQYF. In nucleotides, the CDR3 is TGTGCCAGCAGCCGGGATCAGGATACGCAGTATTTT.

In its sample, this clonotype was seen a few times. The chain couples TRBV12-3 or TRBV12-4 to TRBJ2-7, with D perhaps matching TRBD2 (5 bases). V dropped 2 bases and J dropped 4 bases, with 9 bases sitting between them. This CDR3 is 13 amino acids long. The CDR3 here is CASSLLAYYEQYF. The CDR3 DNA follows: TGTGCCAGCAGTTTACTAGCTTATTACGAGCAGTACTTC.